The sequence of this TCR beta chain was determined in a study of T cell clonality in common variable immunodeficiency. Assay used: immunoSEQ multiplex PCR; TCRdb lists only in-frame clones, some missing. Reported are around 50,000 clones, none seen only once; the ten largest carry 5.4%. CDR3 size: 13 residues. Germline V gene sequence: CDR1 DFQATT, CDR2 SNEGSKA (reference sequence). V was clipped by 5 bases and J by 10 bases; unmatched bases: 8. This clone was counted ten times or more. The sequenced fragment ends 3 residues before the CDR3 boundary, so the rest is inferred from the germline J gene. Caucasian heritage predominated among both patients and controls. Each donor provided 5 to 8 ml of heparinized whole blood.

The J gene is TRBJ1-6, the V gene TRBV20-1, with 7 bases aligning to TRBD1. Input material: peripheral blood mononuclear cells. This TCR came from a person between 18 and 69 years old in good health. CDR3 in amino acids: CSASTGARSPLHF. CDR3 DNA, as far as it was read: TGCAGTGCTTCTACAGGGGCGAGGTCACCC.